The 32 T cell receptor beta chains below were found in one sample sequenced in a study of shared clonotypes between healthy human individuals. Sequencing was performed with immunoSEQ multiplex PCR; in TCRdb, only in-frame clones are kept and a portion is missing. The table shows 2 million to 3 million clones, with under 95% occurring only once. The sample taken for sequencing was naive CD4+ T cells from PBMCs. Subset given: CD45RA+ positively selected. These TCRs come from a man aged 18 to 30 in good health. Some clones in this sample may be carry-over from other donors' samples.

With respect to this clone: This CDR3 is also generated by other DNA sequences in the sample. V and J are TRBV5-1 and TRBJ2-7; D remains unclear. The CDR3 covers 14 residues. V lost 0 bases to trimming and J lost 1 base, with 8 bases between them. Germline CDR1 is SGHRS and CDR2 is YFSETQ. The CDR3 is CASSLDSPSYEQYF. The DNA of the CDR3 is TGCGCCAGCAGCTTGGATTCACCATCCTACGAGCAGTACTTC.

The J gene is TRBJ1-1, the V gene TRBV5-1; D is uncertain. CDR1 and CDR2 from the germline V gene are SGHRS and YFSETQ. This CDR3 has 15 amino acids. The V gene lost 4 bases and the J gene lost 0 bases, with 13 bases spanning the gap. The CDR3 nucleotides are TGCGCCAGCAGCCCCCTTGGCGGATTGAACACTGAAGCTTTCTTT. Translated, it gives CASSPLGGLNTEAFF.

The genes are TRBV6-1 and TRBJ2-2; TRBD2 matches at 12 bases. The CDR3 is 15 residues long. In germline, CDR1 is MNHNS, CDR2 SASEGT. J gave up 6 bases and V 10 bases, and 9 bases lay outside the gene matches. DNA of the CDR3: TGTGCCATCCGACTAGCGGGAGTCAAAGCCGGGGAGCTGTTTTTT. This codes for CAIRLAGVKAGELFF.

The rearrangement joins TRBV2 to TRBJ2-5, with 7 bases identical to TRBD1. This CDR3 is 12 amino acids long. From germline, CDR1 is SNHLY and CDR2 FYNNEI. V shed 6 bases and J 5 bases; nucleotides not matched to a gene: 3. The chain's CDR3 is CASRTGWETQYF. CDR3 DNA: TGTGCCAGCAGGACAGGGTGGGAGACCCAGTACTTC. The full variable domain, in which reference TRBV2 and TRBJ2-5 provide the parts outside the CDR3, is EPEVTQTPSHQVTQMGQEVILRCVPISNHLYFYWYRQILGQKVEFLVSFYNNEISEKSEIFDDQFSVERPDGSNFTLKIRSTKLEDSAMYFCASRTGWETQYFGPGTRLLVL.

The CDR3 DNA sequence: TGTGCCATCACCCCGATCGGGGGGACCACTGAAGCTTTCTTT. It specifies CAITPIGGTTEAFF. V gene TRBV10-3 combines with J gene TRBJ1-1, with D perhaps TRBD1 (5 bases). The V gene lost 7 bases and the J gene lost 4 bases, with 16 bases spanning the gap. CDR1 and CDR2 (germline): ENHRY, SYGVKD. This CDR3 spans 14 amino acids.

The chain uses TRBV19 and TRBJ2-1, with D perhaps matching TRBD1 (5 bases). V was pared by 1 base and J by 7 bases, with 23 bases between. CDR3 length: 18 amino acids. The germline CDR1 and CDR2 sequences are LNHDA and SQIVND (reference sequence). The DNA of the CDR3 is TGTGCCAGTAGTATAGGACTTCGGAGTAAGACAGTGAGTAATGAGCAGTTCTTC. This codes for CASSIGLRSKTVSNEQFF.

This clone was seen a single time. The chain carries TRBV5-1 and TRBJ2-7; maybe TRBD1 (6 bases). The germline gives CDR1 SGHRS, CDR2 YFSETQ. This CDR3 has 15 amino acids. Between the trimmed V and J ends, which lost 2 bases and 2 bases, there was a span of 14 bases. The CDR3 loop reads CASSFLPGVTYEQYF. In DNA form, the CDR3 reads TGCGCCAGCAGCTTTCTGCCAGGGGTCACCTACGAGCAGTACTTC.

The J gene is TRBJ2-5, the V gene TRBV11-3; 8 positions match TRBD1. Germline CDR1 is SGHNT and CDR2 is YENEEA. This CDR3 comprises 16 residues. Trimming at V came to 4 bases and at J to 5 bases, leaving 12 bases not matched to a gene. CDR3 bases: TGTGCCAGCAGCTCGAATGGACAGGGCGGCGGGGAGACCCAGTACTTC. Translated: CASSSNGQGGGETQYF.

The chain is built from TRBV7-8 and TRBJ2-1; no firm D call. CDR3 length equals 16 residues. V gave up 0 bases and J gave up 2 bases, with 11 bases separating them. The germline gives CDR1 SGHVS, CDR2 FQNEAQ. CDR3 in DNA: TGTGCCAGCAGCTTAGCCCGGTCCTCAGCCTACAATGAGCAGTTCTTC. Its protein is CASSLARSSAYNEQFF. Together with reference TRBV7-8 and TRBJ2-1, the CDR3 gives the full variable domain: GAGVSQSPRYKVAKRGQDVALRCDPISGHVSLFWYQQALGQGPEFLTYFQNEAQLDKSGLPSDRFFAERPEGSVSTLKIQRTQQEDSAVYLCASSLARSSAYNEQFFGPGTRLTVL.

The chain is built from TRBV5-4 and TRBJ2-3, with D perhaps TRBD1 or TRBD2 (5 bases each). V dropped 4 bases and J dropped 2 bases, with 17 bases sitting between them. Per the germline V gene, CDR1 is SGHNT and CDR2 is YYREEE (reference sequence). This CDR3 contains 16 residues. In DNA, the CDR3 is TGTGCCAGCAGCGACGGGACCACTTCTTACACAGATACGCAGTATTTT. It codes for CASSDGTTSYTDTQYF.

The CDR3: CASSGRAGGYNEQFF. The CDR3 bases are TGCGCCAGCAGTGGGAGAGCGGGAGGGTACAATGAGCAGTTCTTC. The V and J genes are TRBV5-1 and TRBJ2-1; 10 bases are shared with TRBD2. V shed 5 bases and J 4 bases; nucleotides not matched to a gene: 6. Germline V gene data show CDR1 as SGHRS and CDR2 as YFSETQ. The CDR3 has 15 amino acids.

Points on this clone: The same CDR3 can be traced to other DNA sequences in this sample. The chain employs TRBV4-1 and TRBJ2-3; unclear D gene. V lost 0 bases, J lost 6 bases, and 10 bases lay in between. Germline CDR1 MGHRA, CDR2 YSYEKL. The length of the CDR3 is 14 residues. As DNA, the CDR3 is TGCGCCAGCAGCCAAGATCCGAGAGAGGATACGCAGTATTTT. Protein product: CASSQDPREDTQYF.

This rearrangement joins TRBV5-1 to TRBJ2-1, with TRBD2 matching 9 bases. The ends lost 1 base at V and 0 bases at J; junction bases unmatched: 5. The CDR3 has 17 residues. Looked up from germline, CDR1 is SGHRS and CDR2 is YFSETQ. CDR3 amino acids: CASSLTSGPSSYNEQFF. As DNA, the CDR3 is TGCGCCAGCAGCTTGACTAGCGGGCCGAGCTCCTACAATGAGCAGTTCTTC.

This sequence joins TRBV9 and TRBJ2-1, with 13 bases fitting TRBD2. The CDR3 is 16 residues long. Germline loops: CDR1 SGDLS, CDR2 YYNGEE. V lost 7 bases to trimming and J lost 9 bases; unmatched junction nucleotides: 13. The CDR3 nucleotides are TGTGCCAGCGGTGTTTTGGGACTAGCGGGAACCAGTGAGCAGTTCTTC. The encoded protein is CASGVLGLAGTSEQFF.

The V and J genes are TRBV7-3 and TRBJ2-2, with no clear D. Germline CDR1 is SGHTA and CDR2 is FQGTGA. The CDR3 extends over 16 amino acids. V lost 0 bases and J lost 0, with 8 bases in between. The CDR3 protein is CASSLTGSSNTGELFF. The CDR3 coding sequence is TGTGCCAGCAGCTTAACAGGTTCCTCGAACACCGGGGAGCTGTTTTTT.

To note about this clone: Other DNA sequences from this sample encode an identical CDR3 as well. The chain carries TRBV28 and TRBJ2-7; D could derive from TRBD1 or TRBD2 (5 bases each). The V gene lost 5 bases and the J gene lost 4 bases, with 6 bases spanning the gap. The CDR3 is 11 residues long. Germline CDR1 is MDHEN and CDR2 is SYDVKM. CDR3 in DNA: TGTGCCAGCAGTGGGGGTTACGAGCAGTACTTC. Translating it yields CASSGGYEQYF.

This chain joins TRBV5-6 and TRBJ2-5; tentatively, D is TRBD1 or TRBD2 (5 bases each). Trimming shortened V by 4 bases and J by 5 bases, and 12 bases separated the two germline ends. This CDR3 is 13 amino acids long. The germline V gene has CDR1 SGHDT and CDR2 YYEEEE. The CDR3 coding sequence is TGTGCCAGCAGCGCGTGGGGGATTGAGACCCAGTACTTC. As protein: CASSAWGIETQYF.

V and J are TRBV7-6 and TRBJ2-7; D unclear. The V end was cut by 5 bases, the J end by 3 bases, with 14 bases between. The germline V gene has CDR1 SGHVS and CDR2 FNYEAQ. The CDR3 length is 14 residues. CDR3 DNA sequence: TGTGCCAGCAGCCCCCAGAGACACGGCTACGAGCAGTACTTC. It is translated as CASSPQRHGYEQYF.

V usage is TRBV6-5 and J usage is TRBJ1-2; D may be TRBD1 (5 bases). The V end lost 1 base, the J end lost 6 bases, and 15 bases lay between the germline ends. This CDR3 region has 15 residues. CDR1 and CDR2 from the germline V gene are MNHEY and SVGAGI. CDR3 sequence reads: CASSYLGTLMDGYTF. For the CDR3, the DNA is TGTGCCAGCAGTTACTTGGGGACTTTGATGGATGGCTACACCTTC.

The chain employs TRBV2 and TRBJ1-5; TRBD1 might be the D (6 bases). Germline assignment: CDR1 SNHLY and CDR2 FYNNEI. The germline V and J ends were trimmed by 4 bases and 0 bases, with 10 bases remaining between them. There are 15 residues in the CDR3. CDR3 in amino acids: CASSVEGDSNQPQHF. The CDR3 DNA sequence: TGTGCCAGCAGTGTGGAGGGGGATAGCAATCAGCCCCAGCATTTT.

In this sample, this clone turned up once. V gene TRBV7-9 combines with J gene TRBJ2-5, with a weak D call TRBD2 (6 bases). The V end was cut by 3 bases, the J end by 5 bases, with 10 bases between. Germline assignment: CDR1 SEHNR and CDR2 FQNEAQ (reference sequence). This CDR3 region has 13 residues. As DNA, the CDR3 is TGTGCCAGCAGCTTTGGAGGGAGGGAGACCCAGTACTTC. Residues: CASSFGGRETQYF.

The rearrangement uses TRBV28 and TRBJ2-2; D is perhaps TRBD1 or TRBD2 (5 bases each). V was cut by 11 bases and J by 6 bases, with 10 bases left in between. The CDR3 runs to 11 residues. Germline loops: CDR1 MDHEN, CDR2 SYDVKM. The DNA of the CDR3 is TGTGCCTCTCGGGGCTCCGGGGAGCTGTTTTTT. This translates into CASRGSGELFF.

This sequence joins TRBV9 and TRBJ1-1; D possibly corresponds to TRBD1 (6 bases). Trimming removed 4 bases at V and 11 bases at J, with 21 bases between. Germline V gene data show CDR1 as SGDLS and CDR2 as YYNGEE. The CDR3 has 14 residues. The CDR3 loop is CASSPGGTPSTAFF. CDR3 bases: TGTGCCAGCAGCCCGGGGGGCACACCCTCTACGGCTTTCTTT.

A few counts support this clone. A junction end diverges from the germline sequence, so it may reflect a read error. This chain links TRBV11-2 with TRBJ1-5; D might be TRBD1 (5 bases). Germline lookup yields CDR1 SGHAT and CDR2 FQNNGV. This CDR3 is built from 14 residues. The CDR3 DNA follows: TGTGCCAGCAGTTTAGCAGGGTACGGACAGCCCCAGCATTTT. It specifies CASSLAGYGQPQHF.

This sequence joins TRBV7-9 and TRBJ1-1; D is ambiguous. The CDR3 extends over 12 amino acids. The V end lost 1 base, the J end lost 11 bases, and 11 bases lay between the germline ends. Germline assignment: CDR1 SEHNR and CDR2 FQNEAQ (reference sequence). The CDR3 DNA sequence: TGTGCCAGCAGCTTAGGCCCAGGCCAGGCTTTCTTT. Protein product: CASSLGPGQAFF.

This rearrangement joins TRBV5-1 to TRBJ1-2, with 7 nucleotides matching TRBD1. Losses at the gene ends were 6 bases for V and 4 bases for J; bases not matched to a gene: 18. The CDR3 loop spans 17 amino acids. Germline V gene data show CDR1 as SGHRS and CDR2 as YFSETQ. The CDR3: CASTPGGGQSLFYGYTF. The DNA of the CDR3 is TGCGCCAGCACCCCAGGGGGTGGACAGTCTTTATTCTATGGCTACACCTTC.

The chain recombines TRBV5-6 with TRBJ1-2; no clear D. Trimming stripped 0 bases from V and 4 bases from J, with 10 bases between. The germline V gene has CDR1 SGHDT and CDR2 YYEEEE. The CDR3 is 14 residues long. Here the CDR3 DNA reads TGTGCCAGCAGCTTGGGCAGCCCACCCTATGGCTACACCTTC. It yields the protein CASSLGSPPYGYTF.

V is TRBV4-1 and J is TRBJ2-2; TRBD2 matches at 12 bases. This CDR3 is built from 14 residues. Germline V CDR1 and CDR2: MGHRA, YSYEKL. Trimming cost V 8 bases and J 5 bases; bases outside gene matches: 3. The CDR3 protein is CASGTSGGTGELFF. The CDR3 DNA reads as TGCGCCAGCGGCACTAGCGGGGGGACCGGGGAGCTGTTTTTT.

This sequence joins TRBV4-2 and TRBJ2-1, with 9 bases fitting TRBD2. V trimming: 2 bases; J trimming: 3 bases; junction bases outside the gene matches: 5. CDR3 length: 16 residues. In germline, CDR1 is LGHNA, CDR2 YNFKEQ. This CDR3 is CASSQTLAGIYNEQFF. CDR3 nucleotides: TGTGCCAGCAGCCAAACACTAGCGGGTATCTACAATGAGCAGTTCTTC.

The gene calls are TRBV11-2 and TRBJ2-7; D is uncertain. Germline V gene data show CDR1 as SGHAT and CDR2 as FQNNGV. This CDR3 is built from 15 residues. V was clipped by 2 bases and J by 6 bases, with 17 bases between them. CDR3 region: CASSLSVGRKGEQYF. The DNA of the CDR3 is TGTGCCAGCAGCTTATCGGTCGGAAGGAAGGGCGAGCAGTACTTC.

This chain connects TRBV6-5 to TRBJ1-4, with D unclear. This CDR3 spans 14 amino acids. Germline CDR1 and CDR2: MNHEY and SVGAGI. Trimming removed 2 bases from V and 5 bases from J, with 9 bases in between. The CDR3, as DNA: TGTGCCAGCAGTTACGGAGGGTGGAATGAAAAACTGTTTTTT. This gives the protein CASSYGGWNEKLFF.

This chain connects TRBV27 to TRBJ2-1; possibly TRBD2 for D (6 bases). This CDR3 is 20 amino acids long. The V gene's germline CDR1 is MNHEY and CDR2 SMNVEV (reference sequence). Trimming took off 6 bases at V and 4 bases at J, with 31 bases between the two ends. CDR3 DNA sequence: TGTGCCAGCAGATTTGCCGGGCATCCATTAGCGGATCTACAATACAATGAGCAGTTCTTC. Its translation: CASRFAGHPLADLQYNEQFF.